One and the same sample provided the 19 T cell receptor beta chains below, sequenced in a study of T cells after yellow fever vaccination (dated by TCRdb to about 2019). Library prep was done by 5' RACE. For sequencing, an Illumina NovaSeq 6000 was employed. TCRdb cleaned the public reads at Q25 with fastp, built clones with MiXCR and kept in-frame beta chains. A single entry per CDR3 protein holds the most common genes and DNA from its merged rows. In this sample the table shows about 340,000 distinct CDR3 sequences, 3.5% to 4.5% of which occur a single time. The top ten constitute less than 25% of the sample. Taken with the paper, the label for treatment or condition translates to: live attenuated yellow fever vaccine strain. This specimen was PBMCs, taken 5 days after the yellow fever booster vaccination. Receptors were obtained from a man in his late teens or twenties who received the YFV17D yellow fever vaccine.

This clonotype was seen many times. The rearrangement uses TRBV4-1 and TRBJ1-5; TRBD1 matches at 7 bases. With 4 bases clipped from V and 6 bases from J, the junction kept 6 bases outside the gene matches. The CDR3 extends over 14 amino acids. Germline CDR1 is MGHRA and CDR2 is YSYEKL. The CDR3 loop reads CASSLGQWGQPQHF. CDR3 nucleotides: TGCGCCAGCAGCCTGGGACAGTGGGGTCAGCCCCAGCATTTT.

This clonotype was seen ten or more times. The V call is TRBV11-2, the J call TRBJ2-1, with 7 positions matching TRBD2. V gave up 1 base and J gave up 4 bases; unmatched junction bases: 25. This CDR3 comprises 22 residues. CDR1 and CDR2 (germline): SGHAT, FQNNGV. The CDR3 spells CASSLGFKRWTSGPPEYNEQFF. The CDR3 region has the DNA TGTGCCAGCAGCTTAGGCTTTAAGAGGTGGACTAGTGGCCCCCCGGAATACAATGAGCAGTTCTTC.

This clonotype came up many times. The gene calls are TRBV6-5 and TRBJ1-5, with 8 bases fitting TRBD1. CDR3 length equals 15 residues. V was pared by 8 bases and J by 6 bases, with 12 bases of the junction left unmatched. Germline CDR1 MNHEY, CDR2 SVGAGI. CDR3: CASSLTGEMGQPQHF. Written as DNA, the CDR3 is TGTGCCAGCTCGTTGACAGGGGAGATGGGTCAGCCCCAGCATTTT.

This clonotype has a handful of counts. J is TRBJ2-3 and V is TRBV12-3 or TRBV12-4; D call uncertain. The CDR3 extends over 15 amino acids. V was cut by 3 bases and J by 0 bases, with 10 bases left in between. CDR3 sequence: CASSLKPPSTDTQYF. The CDR3 DNA is TGTGCCAGCAGTTTGAAGCCACCTAGCACAGATACGCAGTATTTT.

This clonotype was seen a handful of times. The rearrangement links TRBV20-1 to TRBJ2-1; D assignment may be TRBD1 or TRBD2 (6 bases each). The CDR3 is made up of 15 amino acids. The V gene's germline CDR1 is DFQATT and CDR2 SNEGSKA (reference sequence). Here the CDR3 reads CSAYGRGLSYNEQFF. CDR3 nucleotides: TGCAGCGCCTACGGTCGGGGGCTTTCCTACAATGAGCAGTTCTTC.

This clonotype was seen a few times. This chain joins TRBV7-9 and TRBJ2-3, with 8 bases identical to TRBD2. This CDR3 comprises 16 residues. J gave up 1 base and V 5 bases, and 8 bases lay outside the gene matches. Germline lookup yields CDR1 SEHNR and CDR2 FQNEAQ (reference sequence). DNA of the CDR3: TGTGCCAGCAGCCTCAAAACTAGCGGCGGCACAGATACGCAGTATTTT. Protein product: CASSLKTSGGTDTQYF. Full variable domain (missing parts from reference TRBV7-9 and TRBJ2-3): DTGVSQNPRHKITKRGQNVTFRCDPISEHNRLYWYRQTLGQGPEFLTYFQNEAQLEKSRLLSDRFSAERPKGSFSTLEIQRTEQGDSAMYLCASSLKTSGGTDTQYFGPGTRLTVL.

This clonotype showed up just a few times. The rearrangement uses TRBV12-3 or TRBV12-4 and TRBJ2-3; unclear D gene. The CDR3 sequence is 15 residues long. Trimming cost V 1 base and J 4 bases, with 12 bases left between them. The CDR3: CASSLGVGQADTQYF. CDR3 nucleotide sequence: TGTGCCAGCAGTTTAGGGGTAGGGCAAGCAGATACGCAGTATTTT.

This clonotype occurred many times. The V gene is TRBV7-2, the J gene TRBJ2-1; unclear D gene. The germline V gene has CDR1 SGHTA and CDR2 FQGNSA. Trimming cost V 3 bases and J 9 bases, with 9 bases left between them. The CDR3 totals 12 residues. The CDR3 bases are TGTGCCAGCAGCTTTAAAGTGGGTGAGCAGTTCTTC. It specifies CASSFKVGEQFF.

In this sample, this clonotype turned up many times. The V gene is TRBV28, the J gene TRBJ1-1; D remains unclear. The CDR3 sequence is 14 residues long. The germline CDR1 and CDR2 sequences are MDHEN and SYDVKM. The V gene lost 2 bases and the J gene lost 0 bases, with 7 bases spanning the gap. The CDR3 is CASSLPALNTEAFF. The DNA of the CDR3 is TGTGCCAGCAGTTTACCAGCTTTGAACACTGAAGCTTTCTTT.

This chain links TRBV5-8 with TRBJ1-2, with 8 bases fitting TRBD1. The CDR3 is made up of 13 amino acids. Germline assignment: CDR1 SGHTS and CDR2 YDEGEE. With 1 base clipped from V and 8 bases from J, the junction kept 4 bases outside the gene matches. This chain's CDR3 is CASSLQGAVGYTF. The CDR3 DNA reads as TGTGCCAGCAGCTTGCAGGGGGCGGTCGGCTACACCTTC.

CDR3: CASSPPRQDVSYEQYV. The CDR3 DNA is TGTGCCAGTAGTCCCCCGAGACAGGATGTCTCCTACGAGCAGTACGTC. The V call is TRBV19, the J call TRBJ2-7; D perhaps matches TRBD1 (6 bases). The germline V gene has CDR1 LNHDA and CDR2 SQIVND (reference sequence). This CDR3 spans 16 amino acids. V lost 5 bases, J lost 0 bases, and 17 bases lay in between.

This clonotype occurred many times. The gene calls are TRBV4-3 and TRBJ2-5; possible D gene TRBD2, 6 bases. V lost 0 bases to trimming and J lost 9 bases, with 17 bases between them. Germline-derived CDR1 and CDR2 are LGHNA and YSLEER. CDR3 length: 15 residues. The CDR3 DNA reads as TGCGCCAGCAGCCAAGAGCCCACTTCCGTAGCGGCCCAGTACTTC. Protein: CASSQEPTSVAAQYF.

This clonotype was observed a few times. The chain combines TRBV4-1 with TRBJ2-3; 11 bases are shared with TRBD2. J lost 5 bases, V lost 2 bases, and 3 bases had no gene match. In germline, CDR1 is MGHRA, CDR2 YSYEKL. The CDR3 is 15 amino acids. The CDR3: CASSQLAGGGDTQYF. The CDR3 DNA reads TGCGCCAGCAGCCAACTAGCGGGGGGTGGAGATACGCAGTATTTT.

In its sample, this clonotype was seen many times. The CDR3 reads CASSAPGSGGVGTQYF. The CDR3, as DNA: TGTGCCAGCAGCGCCCCGGGTAGCGGGGGGGTCGGGACCCAGTACTTC. The chain combines TRBV7-2 with TRBJ2-5, with 11 bases identical to TRBD2. Germline CDR1 reads SGHTA; CDR2 reads FQGNSA. The ends lost 5 bases at V and 7 bases at J; junction bases unmatched: 12. The CDR3 is 16 residues long.

V and J are TRBV6-2 or TRBV6-3 and TRBJ2-5, with D maybe TRBD1 (8 bases). The CDR3 runs to 15 residues. Per the germline V gene, CDR1 is MNHEY and CDR2 is SVGEGT. Trimming removed 5 bases from V and 5 bases from J, with 18 bases in between. The DNA for the CDR3 is TGTGCCAGCAGTCCCGGACAGGGAGGGTGGGAGACCCAGTACTTC. As protein: CASSPGQGGWETQYF.

The chain uses TRBV4-1 and TRBJ2-7; the D gene could be TRBD1 or TRBD2 (5 bases each). This CDR3 contains 16 residues. The germline V and J ends were trimmed by 0 bases and 5 bases, with 17 bases remaining between them. Germline-derived CDR1 and CDR2 are MGHRA and YSYEKL. The CDR3 here is CASSQDRTGTVHEQYF. Written as DNA, the CDR3 is TGCGCCAGCAGCCAAGATCGCACTGGGACGGTTCACGAGCAGTACTTC.

V gene TRBV12-3 or TRBV12-4 combines with J gene TRBJ2-7, with D uncertain. The ends were cut back, 2 bases at V and 5 bases at J, with 7 bases in the middle. The length of the CDR3 is 12 residues. In nucleotides, the CDR3 is TGTGCCAGCAGTTTAATGGGGAACGAGCAGTACGTC. This sequence encodes CASSLMGNEQYV.

The table lists this clonotype with many counts. The chain couples TRBV29-1 to TRBJ2-7; perhaps TRBD2 as D (5 bases). V was trimmed by 7 bases and J by 4 bases, leaving 8 bases between them. CDR3 size: 10 residues. Germline V CDR1 and CDR2: SQVTM, ANQGSEA. The CDR3 loop reads CSAGSYEQYF. DNA of the CDR3: TGCAGCGCTGGGAGTTACGAGCAGTACTTC.

This clonotype occurred many times. The chain combines TRBV7-2 with TRBJ1-2, with 9 bases identical to TRBD1. Trimming took 3 bases from V and 6 from J; bases not matched to a gene: 11. This CDR3 contains 16 residues. Germline V lookup: CDR1 SGHTA, CDR2 FQGNSA. In DNA, the CDR3 is TGTGCCAGCAGCTTCGGGGACAGGGACTTCTTGGATGGCTACACCTTC. The encoded protein is CASSFGDRDFLDGYTF.